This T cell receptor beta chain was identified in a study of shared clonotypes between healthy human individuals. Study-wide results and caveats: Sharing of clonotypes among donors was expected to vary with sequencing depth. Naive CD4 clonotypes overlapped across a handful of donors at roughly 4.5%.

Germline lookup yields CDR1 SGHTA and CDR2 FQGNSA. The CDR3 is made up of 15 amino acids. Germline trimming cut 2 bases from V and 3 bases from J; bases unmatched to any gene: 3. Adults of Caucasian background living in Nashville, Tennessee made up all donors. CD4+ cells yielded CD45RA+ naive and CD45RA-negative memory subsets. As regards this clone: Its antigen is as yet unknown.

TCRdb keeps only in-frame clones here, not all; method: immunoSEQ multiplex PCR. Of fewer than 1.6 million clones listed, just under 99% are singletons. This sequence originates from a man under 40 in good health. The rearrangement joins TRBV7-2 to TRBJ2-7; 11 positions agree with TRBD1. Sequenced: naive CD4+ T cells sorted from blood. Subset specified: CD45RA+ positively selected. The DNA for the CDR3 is TGTGCCAGCAGCTTAAGGGGACAGGGGGTCTACGAGCAGTACTTC. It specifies CASSLRGQGVYEQYF.